The 17 T cell receptor beta chains listed next were all sequenced from one sample in a study of cytomegalovirus exposure and HLA in healthy donors. The method was immunoSEQ multiplex PCR; TCRdb's version includes in-frame clones alone and lacks a portion of them. This sample has a few hundred thousand clones, with approximately 83% found just once. The sample consisted of PBMCs. Receptors originate from a woman younger than 30 in good health and CMV-seronegative.

This clone was recorded once. The genes are TRBV30 and TRBJ2-1; TRBD2 matches at 7 bases. Trimming cost V 4 bases and J 7 bases; bases outside gene matches: 7. The CDR3 spans 13 residues. Germline assignment: CDR1 GTSNPN and CDR2 SVGIG (reference sequence). The CDR3 DNA sequence: TGTGCCTGGAACGGGGCGGGGGAAAATGAGCAGTTCTTC. This codes for CAWNGAGENEQFF. Using reference TRBV30 and TRBJ2-1 for the parts outside the CDR3, the full variable domain is SQTIHQWPATLVQPVGSPLSLECTVEGTSNPNLYWYRQAAGRGLQLLFYSVGIGQISSEVPQNLSASRPQDRQFILSSKKLLLSDSGFYLCAWNGAGENEQFFGPGTRLTVL.

This clone was detected a few times. The rearrangement links TRBV6-4 to TRBJ2-1; 9 bases map to TRBD2. This CDR3 region has 15 residues. From germline, CDR1 is MRHNA and CDR2 SNTAGT. V lost 2 bases and J lost 5; bases outside the gene matches: 4. The CDR3 reads CASSDASGDNNEQFF. The CDR3 DNA sequence: TGTGCCAGCAGTGACGCTAGCGGGGACAACAATGAGCAGTTCTTC.

CDR3 protein: CAWRPTGVEQFF. The CDR3 nucleotides are TGTGCCTGGAGACCAACAGGGGTTGAGCAGTTCTTC. The gene calls are TRBV30 and TRBJ2-1; TRBD1 matches at 7 bases. Looked up from germline, CDR1 is GTSNPN and CDR2 is SVGIG (reference sequence). The CDR3 contains 12 residues. J lost 9 bases, V lost 3 bases, and 5 bases had no gene match. Based on the CDR3 plus reference TRBV30 and TRBJ2-1, the full variable domain is SQTIHQWPATLVQPVGSPLSLECTVEGTSNPNLYWYRQAAGRGLQLLFYSVGIGQISSEVPQNLSASRPQDRQFILSSKKLLLSDSGFYLCAWRPTGVEQFFGPGTRLTVL.

CDR3 protein: CASRPQGPEGLGVGNTIYF. CDR3 bases: TGTGCCAGCAGGCCACAGGGTCCTGAAGGATTAGGAGTTGGAAACACCATATATTTT. This chain links TRBV27 with TRBJ1-3; tentatively, D is TRBD1 (6 bases). The V gene's germline CDR1 is MNHEY and CDR2 SMNVEV (reference sequence). Deletions cut 6 bases from V and 3 bases from J, with 27 bases between. The CDR3 is 19 amino acids.

V and J are TRBV6-4 and TRBJ1-1, with D perhaps TRBD1 (6 bases). The CDR3 length is 14 residues. From germline, CDR1 is MRHNA and CDR2 SNTAGT. V lost 5 bases and J 2 bases, leaving 12 bases between the germline ends. The CDR3 DNA follows: TGTGCCAGCAGTAATCCCAGGGGTAACACTGAAGCTTTCTTT. It yields the protein CASSNPRGNTEAFF.

The chain employs TRBV7-8 and TRBJ2-5, with 9 bases matching TRBD2. In germline, CDR1 is SGHVS, CDR2 FQNEAQ. Trimming at V came to 5 bases and at J to 4 bases, leaving 8 bases not matched to a gene. The CDR3 contains 15 residues. The CDR3 coding sequence is TGTGCCAGCAGCCCTTGGCGGGAGGGCCTAGAGACCCAGTACTTC. Its protein is CASSPWREGLETQYF. Drawing the rest from reference TRBV7-8 and TRBJ2-5, the complete variable domain is GAGVSQSPRYKVAKRGQDVALRCDPISGHVSLFWYQQALGQGPEFLTYFQNEAQLDKSGLPSDRFFAERPEGSVSTLKIQRTQQEDSAVYLCASSPWREGLETQYFGPGTRLLVL.

The chain employs TRBV5-1 and TRBJ2-2; TRBD1 agrees at 9 bases. From germline, CDR1 is SGHRS and CDR2 YFSETQ. V shed 1 base and J 2 bases; nucleotides not matched to a gene: 3. The CDR3 is 16 amino acids. CDR3 nucleotides: TGCGCCAGCAGCTTGCACAGGGGGCGCAACACCGGGGAGCTGTTTTTT. It codes for CASSLHRGRNTGELFF.

In DNA, the CDR3 is TGTGCCTGGAGTCCTCCCCGCAGGGATCGGGAGACCCAGTACTTC. As protein: CAWSPPRRDRETQYF. V is TRBV30 and J is TRBJ2-5; TRBD1 might be the D (5 bases). Germline CDR1 GTSNPN, CDR2 SVGIG (reference sequence). CDR3 length: 15 residues. V was pared by 2 bases and J by 5 bases, with 18 bases between.

The J gene is TRBJ2-7, the V gene TRBV19, with 8 nucleotides matching TRBD2. Germline V gene data show CDR1 as LNHDA and CDR2 as SQIVND (reference sequence). Trimming removed 5 bases from V and 7 bases from J; junction bases left unmatched: 13. This CDR3 is 15 amino acids long. The CDR3 DNA is TGTGCCAGTAGTGTGCCTAGCGGGCGGGTGTTAGAGCAGTACTTC. Its protein is CASSVPSGRVLEQYF.

This rearrangement joins TRBV5-1 to TRBJ2-3; 8 positions match TRBD1. The germline gives CDR1 SGHRS, CDR2 YFSETQ. CDR3 length: 15 amino acids. V lost 4 bases to trimming and J lost 6 bases; unmatched junction nucleotides: 10. The CDR3, as DNA: TGCGCCAGCAGCCTGGGGAAACAGGGGGTTGATACGCAGTATTTT. Its translation is CASSLGKQGVDTQYF.

The chain links TRBV10-1 to TRBJ1-4, with D perhaps TRBD1 (5 bases). The CDR3 contains 16 residues. Germline V CDR1 and CDR2: WNHNN, SYGVQD (reference sequence). Trimming took 0 bases from V and 0 from J, leaving 8 bases between them. Here the CDR3 reads CASSESGHSTNEKLFF. CDR3 sequence (DNA): TGCGCCAGCAGTGAGTCCGGACACTCAACTAATGAAAAACTGTTTTTT.

The chain is built from TRBV19 and TRBJ1-5; 7 nucleotides match TRBD1. Per the germline V gene, CDR1 is LNHDA and CDR2 is SQIVND (reference sequence). This CDR3 is 16 amino acids long. The J segment lost 0 bases and the V segment lost 3 bases, leaving 5 bases of the junction unmatched. This CDR3 is CASSIIQGFSNQPQHF. The DNA for the CDR3 is TGTGCCAGTAGTATTATACAGGGGTTTAGCAATCAGCCCCAGCATTTT.

The chain combines TRBV6-5 with TRBJ2-7, with D possibly TRBD1 on 6 matching bases. The CDR3 is made up of 13 amino acids. Germline V CDR1 and CDR2: MNHEY, SVGAGI. Trimming left V 5 bases short and J 3 bases short, with 11 bases between. The DNA for the CDR3 is TGTGCCAGCAGTAGCGACAGGTTCTACGAGCAGTACTTC. Translating gives CASSSDRFYEQYF.

In its sample, this clone was seen once. The rearrangement uses TRBV4-2 and TRBJ2-7; TRBD1 might be the D (6 bases). The CDR3 contains 16 residues. The germline CDR1 and CDR2 sequences are LGHNA and YNFKEQ. V gave up 0 bases and J gave up 7 bases, with 19 bases separating them. In DNA, the CDR3 is TGTGCCAGCAGCCAAGACAATCGCGCGGCGAGGGGGGAGCAGTACTTC. This codes for CASSQDNRAARGEQYF.

This chain uses TRBV4-1 with TRBJ2-7; 7 bases agree with TRBD1. Germline V CDR1 and CDR2: MGHRA, YSYEKL. J lost 10 bases, V lost 2 bases, and 11 bases had no gene match. This CDR3 has 14 residues. The CDR3 loop is CASSQPRDRQAQYF. The CDR3 DNA is TGCGCCAGCAGCCAACCCCGGGACAGACAGGCCCAGTACTTC.

The chain uses TRBV5-1 and TRBJ2-2; 7 positions agree with TRBD2. This CDR3 is 13 amino acids long. CDR1 and CDR2 from the germline V gene are SGHRS and YFSETQ. The V and J ends lost 3 bases and 7 bases, in that order; junction bases with no gene match: 3. The chain's CDR3 is CASSSGGSGELFF. The CDR3 DNA reads as TGCGCCAGCAGCTCGGGAGGTAGCGGGGAGCTGTTTTTT.

V is TRBV5-4 and J is TRBJ2-3; 12 nucleotides match TRBD2. V gave up 1 base and J gave up 1 base; unmatched junction bases: 4. In germline, CDR1 is SGHNT, CDR2 YYREEE (reference sequence). The CDR3 is 17 residues long. The DNA for the CDR3 is TGTGCCAGCAGCTTGCAGCTAGCGGGGGGGGGCACAGATACGCAGTATTTT. This sequence encodes CASSLQLAGGGTDTQYF. Full variable domain (missing parts from reference TRBV5-4 and TRBJ2-3): ETGVTQSPTHLIKTRGQQVTLRCSSQSGHNTVSWYQQALGQGPQFIFQYYREEENGRGNFPPRFSGLQFPNYSSELNVNALELDDSALYLCASSLQLAGGGTDTQYFGPGTRLTVL.